The 4 T cell receptor beta chains below were found in one sample sequenced in a study of blood T cell repertoires in COVID-19. The repertoire was sequenced with immunoSEQ multiplex PCR; TCRdb's copy has only in-frame clones and lacks some. The data contain hundreds of thousands of clones, about 86% of them singletons. Sequencing was done on a sample of PBMCs or T cells enriched from blood (not recorded which). The receptors come from a young man with acute COVID-19.

The genes are TRBV2 and TRBJ1-5; no definite D call. Germline loops: CDR1 SNHLY, CDR2 FYNNEI. V lost 8 bases and J lost 4, with 15 bases in between. This CDR3 region has 14 residues. The CDR3 reads CASGPERGNQPQHF. CDR3 sequence (DNA): TGTGCCAGCGGCCCGGAAAGAGGGAATCAGCCCCAGCATTTT.

V is TRBV7-3 and J is TRBJ1-3, with no clear D. The germline V and J ends were trimmed by 2 bases and 0 bases, with 2 bases remaining between them. This CDR3 has 13 amino acids. CDR1 is SGHTA, CDR2 FQGTGA, per germline. CDR3: CASSLYSGNTIYF. CDR3 in DNA: TGTGCCAGCAGCTTATACTCTGGAAACACCATATATTTT.

The sample holds many counts of this clone. The chain combines TRBV6-1 with TRBJ1-1; D is unresolved. V lost 4 bases and J 4 bases, leaving 19 bases between the germline ends. From germline, CDR1 is MNHNS and CDR2 SASEGT. The CDR3 spans 16 residues. Here the CDR3 DNA reads TGTGCCAGCAGTGCGCGCAATGTGATCGTCGGCACTGAAGCTTTCTTT. Its protein product is CASSARNVIVGTEAFF.

This clone has a single count. The V and J genes are TRBV9 and TRBJ1-2; tentatively, D is TRBD1 (5 bases). In germline, CDR1 is SGDLS, CDR2 YYNGEE. The CDR3 spans 14 residues. V was trimmed by 2 bases and J by 2 bases, leaving 10 bases between them. The CDR3 DNA reads as TGTGCCAGCAGCGTCTCGGGGGTAAACTATGGCTACACCTTC. It codes for CASSVSGVNYGYTF.